This T cell receptor beta chain was captured in a study of shared clonotypes between healthy human individuals. Study summary: Each donor's CD8 memory used one plate, CD8 naive two, each CD4 subset three.

Assay used: immunoSEQ multiplex PCR; TCRdb lists only in-frame clones, some missing. The table includes 2 million to 2.5 million clones, about 94% detected once. The CDR3 is 16 amino acids. The material sequenced was naive CD4+ T cells sorted from blood. Subset meaning: CD45RA+ positively selected. The V call is TRBV21-1, the J call TRBJ1-3; TRBD1 is taken as the D call from the table, unchecked against the DNA. TRBV21-1 is tagged as a pseudogene. This sequence was found in a man younger than 35 in good health. The CDR3 loop reads CASSKEAREPGNTIYF. The DNA for the CDR3 is TGTGCCAGCAGCAAAGAGGCCAGGGAACCTGGAAACACCATATATTTT.